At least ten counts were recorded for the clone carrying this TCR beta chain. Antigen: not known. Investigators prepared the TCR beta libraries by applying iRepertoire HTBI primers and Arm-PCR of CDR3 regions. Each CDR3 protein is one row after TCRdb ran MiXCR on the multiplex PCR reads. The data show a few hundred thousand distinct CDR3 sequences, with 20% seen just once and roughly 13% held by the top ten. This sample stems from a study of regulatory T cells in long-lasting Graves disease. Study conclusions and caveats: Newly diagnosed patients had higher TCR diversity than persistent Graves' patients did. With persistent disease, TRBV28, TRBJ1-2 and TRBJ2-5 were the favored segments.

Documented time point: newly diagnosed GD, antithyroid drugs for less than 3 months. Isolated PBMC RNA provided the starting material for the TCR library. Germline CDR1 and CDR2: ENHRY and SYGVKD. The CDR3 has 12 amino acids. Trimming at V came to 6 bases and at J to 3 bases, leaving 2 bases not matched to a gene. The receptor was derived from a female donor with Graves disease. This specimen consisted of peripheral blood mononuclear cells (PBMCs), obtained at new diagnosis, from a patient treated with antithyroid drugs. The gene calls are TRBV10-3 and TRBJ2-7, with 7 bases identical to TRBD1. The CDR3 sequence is CAIRGQSYEQYF. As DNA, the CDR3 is TGTGCCATCAGGGGACAGAGCTACGAGCAGTACTTC.